This section outlines one T cell receptor beta chain sequence together with its context. CD45RO negativity and positive selection for CCR7 defined naive CD8 cells, a population that excluded terminally differentiated effector memory CD45RA+ cells. Donors were healthy HIV-negative adults without recent acute infections or vaccinations. These data come from a study of shared clonotypes between healthy human individuals. The CDR3 consists of 16 residues. The junction had 7 bases not matched to a gene; V was cut back by 3 bases and J by 4 bases. Germline CDR1 and CDR2: MNHEY and SMNVEV (reference sequence). The data were produced by immunoSEQ multiplex PCR, yet TCRdb's version contains in-frame clones alone and is incomplete. The sample includes over 2 million clones, less than 95% of them seen just once.

The chain uses TRBV27 and TRBJ2-7, with 12 bases matching TRBD1. The sequencing input was naive CD8+ T cells sorted from blood. This TCR was recovered from a man younger than 35 in good health. CDR3: CASSFLGDRGPYEQYF. The CDR3 coding sequence is TGTGCCAGCAGTTTTTTGGGGGACAGGGGGCCGTACGAGCAGTACTTC.